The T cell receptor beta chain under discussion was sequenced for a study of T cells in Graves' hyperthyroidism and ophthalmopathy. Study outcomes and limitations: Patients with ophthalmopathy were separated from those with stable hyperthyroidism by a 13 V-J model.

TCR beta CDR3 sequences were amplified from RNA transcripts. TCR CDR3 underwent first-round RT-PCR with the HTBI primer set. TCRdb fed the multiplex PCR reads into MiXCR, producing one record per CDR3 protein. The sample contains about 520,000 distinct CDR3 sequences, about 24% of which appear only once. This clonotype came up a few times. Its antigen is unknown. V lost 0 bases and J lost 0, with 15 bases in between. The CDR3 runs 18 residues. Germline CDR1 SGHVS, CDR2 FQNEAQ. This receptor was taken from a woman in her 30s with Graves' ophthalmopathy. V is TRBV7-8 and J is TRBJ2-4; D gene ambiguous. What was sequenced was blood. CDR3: CASSLAQSNQLAKNIQYF. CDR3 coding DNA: TGTGCCAGCAGCTTAGCACAGTCAAATCAACTAGCCAAAAACATTCAGTACTTC.